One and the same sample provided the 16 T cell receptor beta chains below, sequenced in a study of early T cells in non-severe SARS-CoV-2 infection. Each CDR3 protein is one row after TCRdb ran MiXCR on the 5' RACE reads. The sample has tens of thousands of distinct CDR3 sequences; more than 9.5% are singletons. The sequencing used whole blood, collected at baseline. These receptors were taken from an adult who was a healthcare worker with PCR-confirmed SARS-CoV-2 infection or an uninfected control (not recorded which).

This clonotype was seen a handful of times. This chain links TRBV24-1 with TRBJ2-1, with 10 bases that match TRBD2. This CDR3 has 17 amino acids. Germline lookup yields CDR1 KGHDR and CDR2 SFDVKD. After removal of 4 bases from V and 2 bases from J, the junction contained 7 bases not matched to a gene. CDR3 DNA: TGTGCCACCAGTGAAGGGAGGACTAGCGGACCCTACAATGAGCAGTTCTTC. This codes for CATSEGRTSGPYNEQFF.

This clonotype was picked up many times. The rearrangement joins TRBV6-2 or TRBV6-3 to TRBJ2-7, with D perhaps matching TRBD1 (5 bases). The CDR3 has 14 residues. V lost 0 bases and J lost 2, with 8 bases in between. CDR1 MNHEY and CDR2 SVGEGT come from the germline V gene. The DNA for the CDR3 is TGTGCCAGCAGTTACTCCCAGGGTGCCTACGAGCAGTACTTC. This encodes CASSYSQGAYEQYF.

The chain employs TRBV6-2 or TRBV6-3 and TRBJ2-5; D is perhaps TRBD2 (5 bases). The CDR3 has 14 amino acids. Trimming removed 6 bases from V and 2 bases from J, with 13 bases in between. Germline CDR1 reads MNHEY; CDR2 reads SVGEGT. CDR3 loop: CASRNGGFQETQYF. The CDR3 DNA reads TGTGCCAGCAGAAATGGAGGCTTTCAAGAGACCCAGTACTTC.

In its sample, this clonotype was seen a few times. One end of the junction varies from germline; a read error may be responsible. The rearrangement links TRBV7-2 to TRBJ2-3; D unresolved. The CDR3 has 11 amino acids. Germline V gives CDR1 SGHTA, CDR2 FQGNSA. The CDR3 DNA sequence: TGTGCCAGCAGCGCCACAGATATGCAGTATTTT. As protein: CASSATDMQYF.

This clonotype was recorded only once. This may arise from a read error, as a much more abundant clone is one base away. Here the CDR3 reads CASSYTGLPNTEAFF. The CDR3 nucleotides read TGTGCCAGCAGCTATACGGGCTTACCGAACACTGAAGCTTTCTTT. J is TRBJ1-1 and V is TRBV13; the D is unclear. V shed 4 bases and J shed 1 base, with 13 bases lying between them. The CDR3 is 15 residues long. Germline V gene data show CDR1 as PRHDT and CDR2 as FYEKMQ (reference sequence).

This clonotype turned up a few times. This CDR3 reads CASSSGPGQTYEQYF. The CDR3 nucleotides are TGCGCCAGCAGCTCGGGCCCGGGACAGACCTACGAGCAGTACTTC. The V call is TRBV5-1, the J call TRBJ2-7; 7 positions agree with TRBD1. CDR3 length: 15 residues. J lost 2 bases, V lost 3 bases, and 8 bases had no gene match. The germline gives CDR1 SGHRS, CDR2 YFSETQ.

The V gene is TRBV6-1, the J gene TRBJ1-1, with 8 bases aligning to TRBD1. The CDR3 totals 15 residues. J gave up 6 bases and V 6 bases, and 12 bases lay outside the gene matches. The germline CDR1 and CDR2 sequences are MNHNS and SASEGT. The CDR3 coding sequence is TGTGCCAGCAGGGCTATAGACAGGGGATTTTCTGAAGCTTTCTTT. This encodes CASRAIDRGFSEAFF.

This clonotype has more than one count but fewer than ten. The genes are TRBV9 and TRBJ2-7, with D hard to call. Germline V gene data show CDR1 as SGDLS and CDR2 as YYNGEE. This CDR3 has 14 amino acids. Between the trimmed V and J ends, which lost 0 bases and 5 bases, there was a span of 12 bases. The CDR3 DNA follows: TGTGCCAGCAGCGTAGCCCTCCCGCCCGACGAGCAGTACTTC. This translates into CASSVALPPDEQYF.

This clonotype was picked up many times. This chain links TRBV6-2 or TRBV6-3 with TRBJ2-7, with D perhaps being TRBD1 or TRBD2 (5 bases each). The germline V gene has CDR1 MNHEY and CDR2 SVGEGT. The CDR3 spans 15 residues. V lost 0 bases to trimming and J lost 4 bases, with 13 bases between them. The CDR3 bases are TGTGCCAGCAGTTACTCGTTCGGGACCAAGTACGAGCAGTACTTC. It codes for CASSYSFGTKYEQYF.

The CDR3 DNA follows: TGCGCCAGCAGCCACGAGCCCCCCTCCCCTAGCGGGAGTCCTCGACCCTACGAGCAGTACTTC. The encoded protein is CASSHEPPSPSGSPRPYEQYF. This chain links TRBV4-3 with TRBJ2-7; TRBD2 agrees at 10 bases. J was trimmed by 2 bases and V by 3 bases; bases with no gene match: 22. CDR1 LGHNA and CDR2 YSLEER come from the germline V gene. The CDR3 has 21 residues.

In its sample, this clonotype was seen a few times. In DNA form, the CDR3 reads TGCGCCAGCAGCTTGGGACAGCACAATGAGCAGTTCTTC. It is translated as CASSLGQHNEQFF. J is TRBJ2-1 and V is TRBV5-1; D is perhaps TRBD1 (5 bases). The germline gives CDR1 SGHRS, CDR2 YFSETQ. Trimming stripped 0 bases from V and 5 bases from J, with 6 bases between. The CDR3 length is 13 residues.

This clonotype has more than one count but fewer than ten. This CDR3 reads CASSEDYSSYEQYF. The CDR3 DNA sequence: TGTGCCAGCAGCGAGGACTACAGCTCCTACGAGCAGTACTTC. The chain uses TRBV7-2 and TRBJ2-7, with D perhaps matching TRBD2 (6 bases). The CDR3 consists of 14 residues. Germline V lookup: CDR1 SGHTA, CDR2 FQGNSA. Trimming removed 5 bases at V and 0 bases at J, with 11 bases between. Complete variable domain (other parts from reference TRBV7-2 and TRBJ2-7): GAGVSQSPSNKVTEKGKDVELRCDPISGHTALYWYRQSLGQGLEFLIYFQGNSAPDKSGLPSDRFSAERTGGSVSTLTIQRTQQEDSAVYLCASSEDYSSYEQYFGPGTRLTVT.

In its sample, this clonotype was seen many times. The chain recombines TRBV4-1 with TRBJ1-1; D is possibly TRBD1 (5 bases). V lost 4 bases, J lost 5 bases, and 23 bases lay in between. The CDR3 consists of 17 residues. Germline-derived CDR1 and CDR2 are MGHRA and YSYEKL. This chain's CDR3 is CASSPSWGMGRGTEAFF. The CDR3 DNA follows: TGCGCCAGCAGCCCCTCATGGGGTATGGGGCGGGGTACTGAAGCTTTCTTT.

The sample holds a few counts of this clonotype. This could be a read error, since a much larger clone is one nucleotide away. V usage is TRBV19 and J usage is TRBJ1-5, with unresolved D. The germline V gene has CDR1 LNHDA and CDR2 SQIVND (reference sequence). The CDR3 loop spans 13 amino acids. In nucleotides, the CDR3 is TGTGTCAGTGTTAACAGAGACAATCAGCCCCAGCATTTT. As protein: CVSVNRDNQPQHF.

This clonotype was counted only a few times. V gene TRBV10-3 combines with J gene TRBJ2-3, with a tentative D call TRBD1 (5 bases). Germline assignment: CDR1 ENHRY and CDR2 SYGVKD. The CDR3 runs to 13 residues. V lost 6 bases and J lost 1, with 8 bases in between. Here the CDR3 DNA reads TGTGCCATCAGACAGGACCGCACAGATACGCAGTATTTT. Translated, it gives CAIRQDRTDTQYF.

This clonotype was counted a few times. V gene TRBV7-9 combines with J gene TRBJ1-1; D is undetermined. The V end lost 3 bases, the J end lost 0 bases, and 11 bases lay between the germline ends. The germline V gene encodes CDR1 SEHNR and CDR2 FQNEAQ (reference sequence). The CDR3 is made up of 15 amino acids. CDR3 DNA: TGTGCCAGCAGCTTGGGCCGATCCATGAACACTGAAGCTTTCTTT. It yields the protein CASSLGRSMNTEAFF.